A selection of T cell receptor beta chains follows, all from one sample in a study of T cell repertoires in cytomegalovirus infection. TCRdb re-called the reads through MiXCR, storing one row per CDR3 protein. The data show approximately 770,000 distinct CDR3 sequences, 29% seen once. Their antigens remain unidentified. The starting material was cultured CD8+ T cells from PBMCs, obtained from culture after CMV antigen stimulation. The receptors here all came from a human donor in good health (CMV status not recorded). Some clones in this sample may be carry-over from other donors' samples. The CDR3 runs from the conserved cysteine through the conserved F or W. D genes are given only for firm matches. Size values are once, few and many counts, or a class for expanded clones, and some rows have none.

abundance	v_gene	len	d_gene	j_gene	CDR3aa	CDR3nt
few	TRBV28	16	NA	TRBJ2-6	CASSLFGPAGANVLTF	TGTGCCAGCAGTTTATTCGGACCGGCCGGGGCCAACGTCCTGACTTTC
NA	TRBV27	13	NA	TRBJ2-2	CASRIQVNGELFF	TGTGCCAGCAGAATACAGGTTAACGGGGAGCTGTTTTTT
few	TRBV4-1	14	NA	TRBJ1-6	CASSQDQASSPLHF	TGCGCCAGCAGCCAAGATCAGGCAAGTTCACCCCTCCACTTT
many	TRBV12-3/TRBV12-4	16	TRBD1	TRBJ1-5	CASSLGDRGLRQPQHF	TGTGCCAGCAGTTTAGGGGACAGGGGGCTCCGTCAGCCCCAGCATTTT
NA	TRBV19	14	TRBD1	TRBJ2-7	CASRPTGTDGEQYF	TGTGCCAGTAGACCGACAGGGACGGATGGTGAGCAGTACTTC
few	TRBV4-3	17	NA	TRBJ2-1	CASSQDLVGYPHNEQFF	TGCGCCAGCAGCCAAGATCTGGTGGGCTATCCTCACAATGAGCAGTTCTTC
few	TRBV5-4	16	TRBD2	TRBJ2-7	CASSLDSGGDAYEQYF	TGTGCCAGCAGCTTGGATAGCGGGGGGGACGCCTACGAGCAGTACTTC
NA	TRBV24-1	21	TRBD2	TRBJ2-1	CATSDLTPPSGGDMGYNEQFF	TGTGCCACCAGTGATTTGACCCCACCTAGCGGGGGGGACATGGGATACAATGAGCAGTTCTTC
NA	TRBV4-3	13	NA	TRBJ1-6	CASSQDRNSPLHF	TGCGCCAGCAGCCAAGATAGGAATTCACCCCTCCACTTT
once	TRBV2	13	TRBD1	TRBJ2-2	CASIRQGTGELFF	TGTGCCAGCATAAGACAGGGAACCGGGGAGCTGTTTTTT
NA	TRBV4-1	15	NA	TRBJ1-5	CASSQKWTVNQPQHF	TGCGCCAGCAGCCAAAAGTGGACAGTAAATCAGCCCCAGCATTTT
NA	TRBV20-1	13	TRBD1	TRBJ1-1	CSARDRVRTEAFF	TGCAGTGCTAGGGACAGGGTCCGGACTGAAGCTTTCTTT
NA	TRBV18	14	NA	TRBJ1-4	CASSPSQGSEKLFF	TGTGCCAGCTCACCTTCGCAGGGCTCCGAAAAACTGTTTTTT
many	TRBV4-1	15	NA	TRBJ1-5	CASSQEGGFNQPQHF	TGCGCCAGCAGCCAGGAAGGGGGTTTCAATCAGCCCCAGCATTTT
NA	TRBV24-1	19	TRBD1	TRBJ1-5	CATSDGTGPLIFSNQPQHF	TGTGCCACCAGTGATGGGACAGGGCCTCTTATATTTAGCAATCAGCCCCAGCATTTT
few	TRBV4-1	15	NA	TRBJ1-2	CASSQGLSGFYGYTF	TGCGCCAGCAGCCAAGGACTTTCAGGGTTTTATGGCTACACCTTC
NA	TRBV7-9	14	NA	TRBJ2-7	CASSWTDGGDEQYF	TGTGCCAGCAGCTGGACGGATGGCGGAGACGAGCAGTACTTC
NA	TRBV6-6	18	TRBD2	TRBJ2-1	CASSVLGLAGSSYNEQFF	TGTGCCAGCAGTGTCCTCGGACTAGCGGGGTCCTCCTACAATGAGCAGTTCTTC
many	TRBV11-2	17	TRBD1	TRBJ1-1	CASSTVPGQGPNTEAFF	TGTGCCAGCAGCACCGTCCCGGGACAGGGCCCGAACACTGAAGCTTTCTTT
few	TRBV20-1	12	TRBD1	TRBJ2-7	CSAPTGNYEQYF	TGCAGTGCACCGACAGGGAACTACGAGCAGTACTTC
NA	TRBV9	17	NA	TRBJ1-2	CASSPRVEGKPTYGYTF	TGTGCCAGCAGCCCGCGTGTAGAGGGCAAACCCACCTATGGCTACACCTTC
few	TRBV14	14	NA	TRBJ2-7	CASSRQWEAYEQYF	TGTGCCAGCAGCCGGCAGTGGGAGGCCTACGAGCAGTACTTC
many	TRBV12-3/TRBV12-4	15	NA	TRBJ1-2	CASMKLGEPNYGYTF	TGTGCCAGCATGAAACTCGGTGAACCTAACTATGGCTACACCTTC
few	TRBV20-1	17	TRBD2	TRBJ2-1	CSAREMTSGVLYNEQFF	TGCAGTGCTAGAGAAATGACTAGCGGGGTGCTGTACAATGAGCAGTTCTTC
NA	TRBV6-5	16	TRBD2	TRBJ2-3	CASSFLAGGITDTQYF	TGTGCCAGCAGTTTCCTAGCGGGGGGGATTACAGATACGCAGTATTTT
few	TRBV6-5	13	NA	TRBJ1-1	CASSLDTHTEAFF	TGTGCCAGCAGTTTAGACACCCACACTGAAGCTTTCTTT
NA	TRBV6-5	13	TRBD1	TRBJ1-2	CASSYQGARGYTF	TGTGCCAGCAGTTACCAGGGGGCGCGGGGCTACACCTTC
few	TRBV7-8	15	NA	TRBJ2-7	CASSSIQGVMDEQYF	TGTGCCAGCAGCTCAATACAGGGAGTAATGGACGAGCAGTACTTC
NA	TRBV28	12	NA	TRBJ2-1	CASSPIRYEQFF	TGTGCCAGCAGTCCCATCCGCTATGAGCAGTTCTTC
few	TRBV12-3/TRBV12-4	15	TRBD1	TRBJ1-1	CASTPGGGHSTEAFF	TGTGCCAGCACCCCAGGGGGGGGGCACAGCACTGAAGCTTTCTTT
NA	TRBV27	15	NA	TRBJ1-1	CASSFGGPTNTEAFF	TGTGCCAGCAGTTTTGGTGGACCAACGAACACTGAAGCTTTCTTT
few	TRBV28	16	NA	TRBJ1-5	CASSLWADYSNQPQHF	TGTGCCAGCAGTTTATGGGCGGACTATAGCAATCAGCCCCAGCATTTT
NA	TRBV27	15	NA	TRBJ2-4	CASSVRGVAKNIQYF	TGTGCCAGCAGCGTGAGGGGGGTAGCCAAAAACATTCAGTACTTC
NA	TRBV9	14	NA	TRBJ1-2	CASSLAGGAYGYTF	TGTGCCAGCAGCCTAGCCGGGGGCGCCTATGGCTACACCTTC
few	TRBV5-1	14	NA	TRBJ2-5	CASSLDGSWETQYF	TGCGCCAGCAGCTTGGATGGCTCCTGGGAGACCCAGTACTTC
many	TRBV7-2	15	NA	TRBJ2-3	CASSLALASTDTQYF	TGTGCCAGCAGCTTAGCCCTCGCTAGCACAGATACGCAGTATTTT
few	TRBV14	16	TRBD2	TRBJ2-7	CASSQGGTWEDYEQYF	TGTGCCAGCAGCCAGGGGGGGACTTGGGAGGACTACGAGCAGTACTTC
few	TRBV10-3	14	NA	TRBJ2-3	CATWSGGSTDTQYF	TGTGCCACCTGGTCGGGGGGCAGCACAGATACGCAGTATTTT
NA	TRBV6-2/TRBV6-3	11	NA	TRBJ1-1	CASTSTYEAFF	TGTGCCAGCACCTCGACATATGAAGCTTTCTTT
NA	TRBV5-5	15	NA	TRBJ2-2	CASSPELSNTGELFF	TGTGCCAGCAGCCCGGAGCTCTCGAACACCGGGGAGCTGTTTTTT
NA	TRBV6-5	14	TRBD1	TRBJ1-1	CASSDRGWNTEAFF	TGTGCCAGCAGTGACAGGGGATGGAACACTGAAGCTTTCTTT
many	TRBV12-3/TRBV12-4	19	NA	TRBJ2-3	CASSFLLADGYYLTDTQYF	TGTGCCAGCAGTTTTCTATTAGCCGACGGGTACTATCTCACAGATACGCAGTATTTT
NA	TRBV7-9	15	TRBD2	TRBJ2-1	CATNTLAGGINEQFF	TGTGCCACAAATACCCTAGCGGGGGGGATTAATGAGCAGTTCTTC
NA	TRBV9	15	NA	TRBJ2-3	CASSFSTVSTDTQYF	TGTGCCAGCAGCTTTAGTACAGTGAGCACAGATACGCAGTATTTT
NA	TRBV7-6	14	TRBD1	TRBJ2-7	CASSPRQGADEQYF	TGTGCCAGCAGCCCTCGACAGGGGGCGGACGAGCAGTACTTC
NA	TRBV6-1	16	NA	TRBJ2-1	CATSRDQGFFYNEQFF	TGTGCCACCAGTCGCGACCAGGGGTTTTTCTACAATGAGCAGTTCTTC
NA	TRBV7-8	14	TRBD1	TRBJ2-5	CASSLRTGSETQYF	TGTGCCAGCAGCTTAAGGACAGGGTCGGAGACCCAGTACTTC
NA	TRBV28	14	TRBD2	TRBJ2-1	CACRRGTVYNEQFF	TGTGCCTGCAGGCGGGGGACTGTATACAATGAGCAGTTCTTC
NA	TRBV27	12	NA	TRBJ1-1	CASRSPGAEAFF	TGTGCCAGCAGATCTCCGGGAGCTGAAGCTTTCTTT
many	TRBV7-6	20	TRBD2	TRBJ2-5	CASSLGEGEPVGSAQETQYF	TGTGCCAGCAGCTTAGGGGAGGGCGAGCCGGTCGGGTCGGCCCAAGAGACCCAGTACTTC
few	TRBV27	16	TRBD1	TRBJ1-6	CASSDRGPGINSPLHF	TGTGCCAGCTCGGACAGGGGGCCAGGGATCAATTCACCCCTCCACTTT
NA	TRBV20-1	14	NA	TRBJ1-2	CSARDSKINYGYTF	TGCAGTGCTAGGGACAGCAAAATTAACTATGGCTACACCTTC
few	TRBV11-1	15	NA	TRBJ1-1	CASSLITVMNTEAFF	TGTGCCAGCAGCTTAATCACGGTCATGAACACTGAAGCTTTCTTT
few	TRBV28	14	NA	TRBJ1-1	CASSSLDRNTEAFF	TGTGCCAGCAGTTCTCTCGACAGGAACACTGAAGCTTTCTTT
few	TRBV28	14	NA	TRBJ2-3	CASSLYKRTDTQYF	TGTGCCAGCAGTTTATACAAGCGTACAGATACGCAGTATTTT